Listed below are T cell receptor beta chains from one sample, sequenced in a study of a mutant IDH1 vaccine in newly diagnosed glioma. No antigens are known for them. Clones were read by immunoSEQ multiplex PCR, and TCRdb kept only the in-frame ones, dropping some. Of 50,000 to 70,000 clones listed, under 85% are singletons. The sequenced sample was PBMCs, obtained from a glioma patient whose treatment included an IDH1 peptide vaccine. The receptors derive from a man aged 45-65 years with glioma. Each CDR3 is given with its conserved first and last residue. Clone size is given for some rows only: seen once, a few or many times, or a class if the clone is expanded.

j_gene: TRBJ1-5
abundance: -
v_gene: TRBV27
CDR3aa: CATAGYSNQPQHF

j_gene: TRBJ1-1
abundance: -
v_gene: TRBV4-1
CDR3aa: CASSQETRGGTEAFF

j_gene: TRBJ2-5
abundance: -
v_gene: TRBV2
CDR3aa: CASRFLAGGETQYF

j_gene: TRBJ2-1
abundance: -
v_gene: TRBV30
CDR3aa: CAWSVSGGLNEQFF

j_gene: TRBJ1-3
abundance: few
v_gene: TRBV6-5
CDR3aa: CASSLTGTGRNTIYF

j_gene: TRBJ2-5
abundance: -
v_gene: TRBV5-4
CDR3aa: CASSGSGGAETQYF

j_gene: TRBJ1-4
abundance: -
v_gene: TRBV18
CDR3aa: CASSPPDGQREKLFF

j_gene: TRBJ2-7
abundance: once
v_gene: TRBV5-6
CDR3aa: CASSLGQGSYEQYF

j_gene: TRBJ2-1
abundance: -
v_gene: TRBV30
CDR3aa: CAWSRGNEQFF

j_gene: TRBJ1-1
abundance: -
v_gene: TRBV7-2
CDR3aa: CASSPRLGSEAFF

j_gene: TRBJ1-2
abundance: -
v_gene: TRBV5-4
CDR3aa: CASSYPGQGMLYGYTF

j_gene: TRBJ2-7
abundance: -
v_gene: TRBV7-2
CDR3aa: CASSRDRPYEQYF

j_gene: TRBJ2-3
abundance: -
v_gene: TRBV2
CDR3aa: CASCPGGSTDTQYF

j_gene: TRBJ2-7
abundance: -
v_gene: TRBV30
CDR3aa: CAWSVRDISYEQYF

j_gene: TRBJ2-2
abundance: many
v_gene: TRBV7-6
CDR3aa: CASSPLAEAYTGELFF

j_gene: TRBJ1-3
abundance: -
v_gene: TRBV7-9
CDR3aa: CASSLPVAVSGNTIYF

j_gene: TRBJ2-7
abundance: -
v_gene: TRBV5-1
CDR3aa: CASSLARTSYEQYF

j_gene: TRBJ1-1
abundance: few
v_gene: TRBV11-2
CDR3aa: CASSLLAENTEAFF

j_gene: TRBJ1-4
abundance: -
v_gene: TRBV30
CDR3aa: CAWSEGADNEKLFF

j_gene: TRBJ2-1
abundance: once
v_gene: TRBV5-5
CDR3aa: CASSLVLGGGLYNEQFF

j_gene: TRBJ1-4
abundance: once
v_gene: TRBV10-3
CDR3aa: CAISVGKSEKLFF

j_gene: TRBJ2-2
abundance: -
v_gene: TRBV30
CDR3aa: CAWTQLNTGELFF

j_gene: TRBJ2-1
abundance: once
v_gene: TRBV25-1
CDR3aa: CASSESTHSYNEQFF

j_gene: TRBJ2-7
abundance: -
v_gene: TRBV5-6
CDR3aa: CASSLGSNYEQYF

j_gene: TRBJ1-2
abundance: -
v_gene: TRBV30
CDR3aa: CACPRTPGQGNYGYTF

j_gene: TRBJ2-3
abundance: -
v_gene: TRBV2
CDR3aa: CASSGTGTSGRETDTQYF

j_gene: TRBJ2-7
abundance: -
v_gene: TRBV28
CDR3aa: CASSPGTGQTYEQYF

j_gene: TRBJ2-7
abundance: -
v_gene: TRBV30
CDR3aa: CAWRKTGGTYEQYF

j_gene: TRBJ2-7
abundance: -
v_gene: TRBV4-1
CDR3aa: CASSQGRGASRYEQYF

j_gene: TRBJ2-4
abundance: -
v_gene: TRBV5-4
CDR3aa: CASSLVGAAKNIQYF

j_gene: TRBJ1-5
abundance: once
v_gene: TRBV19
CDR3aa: CASSPGQGPNSNQPQHF

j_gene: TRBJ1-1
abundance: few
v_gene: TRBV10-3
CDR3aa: CAISEGGRTEAFF

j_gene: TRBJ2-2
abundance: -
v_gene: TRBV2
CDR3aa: CASSRLASTGELFF

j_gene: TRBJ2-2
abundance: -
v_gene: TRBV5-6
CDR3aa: CASSLEVDGELFF

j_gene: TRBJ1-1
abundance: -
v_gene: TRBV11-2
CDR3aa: CASSLEGAGTEAFF

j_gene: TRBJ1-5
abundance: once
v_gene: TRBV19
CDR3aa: CASSIQGGQPQHF

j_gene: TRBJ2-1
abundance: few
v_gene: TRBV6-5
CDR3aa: CASSYGTGSPNEQFF

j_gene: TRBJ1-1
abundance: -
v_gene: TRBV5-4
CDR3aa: CASREGFRDTEAFF

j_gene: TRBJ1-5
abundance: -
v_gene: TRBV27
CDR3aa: CASSGRTGSNQPQHF

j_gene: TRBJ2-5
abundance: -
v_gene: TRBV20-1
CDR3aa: CSARIQETQYF

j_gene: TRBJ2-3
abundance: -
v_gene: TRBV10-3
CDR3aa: CAISEQGTDTQYF

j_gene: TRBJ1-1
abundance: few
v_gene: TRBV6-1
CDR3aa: CASSAIGGGNTEAFF

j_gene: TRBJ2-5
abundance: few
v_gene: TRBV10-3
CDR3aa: CAISGFGTGYQETQYF

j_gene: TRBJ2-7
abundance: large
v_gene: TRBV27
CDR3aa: CASSLVAPGEQYF

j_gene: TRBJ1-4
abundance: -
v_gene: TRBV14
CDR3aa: CASRKQGAANEKLFF

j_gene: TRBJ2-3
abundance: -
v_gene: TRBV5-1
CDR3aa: CASSLGSSGGRSTDTQYF

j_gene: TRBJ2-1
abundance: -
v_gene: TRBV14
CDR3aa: CASRKTDSSYNEQFF

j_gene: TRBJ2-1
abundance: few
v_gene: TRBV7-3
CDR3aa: CASSLGGTSYNEQFF

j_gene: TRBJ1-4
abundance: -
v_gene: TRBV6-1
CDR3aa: CASSGLQTNEKLFF

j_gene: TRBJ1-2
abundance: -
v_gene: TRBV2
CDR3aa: CASTVGQSRIYGYTF

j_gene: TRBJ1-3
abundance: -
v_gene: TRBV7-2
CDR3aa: CASSLGGENTIYF

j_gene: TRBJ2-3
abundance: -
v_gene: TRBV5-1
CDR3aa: CASSLSGGGDTQYF

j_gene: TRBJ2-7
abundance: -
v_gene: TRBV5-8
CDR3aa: CASRLGGPTYEQYF

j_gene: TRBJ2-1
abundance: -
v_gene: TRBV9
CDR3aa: CASSTQGHNEQFF

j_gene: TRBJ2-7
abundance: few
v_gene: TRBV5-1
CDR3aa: CASTGQPSYEQYF

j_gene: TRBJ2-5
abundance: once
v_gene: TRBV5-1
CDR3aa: CASSSGGQETQYF

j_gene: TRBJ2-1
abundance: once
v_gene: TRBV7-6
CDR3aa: CASSPQADGSYNEQFF

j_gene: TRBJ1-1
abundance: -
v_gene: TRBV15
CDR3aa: CATSNRGNTEAFF